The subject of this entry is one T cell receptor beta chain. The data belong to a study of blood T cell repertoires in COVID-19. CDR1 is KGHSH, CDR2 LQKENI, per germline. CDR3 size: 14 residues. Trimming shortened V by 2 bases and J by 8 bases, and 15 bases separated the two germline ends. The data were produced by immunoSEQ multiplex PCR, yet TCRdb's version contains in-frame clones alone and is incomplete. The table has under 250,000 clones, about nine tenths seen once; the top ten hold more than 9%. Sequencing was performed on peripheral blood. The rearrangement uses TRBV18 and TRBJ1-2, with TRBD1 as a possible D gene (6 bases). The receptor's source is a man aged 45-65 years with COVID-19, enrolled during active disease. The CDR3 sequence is CASSPNREQSGYTF. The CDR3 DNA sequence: TGTGCCAGCTCACCAAACAGGGAGCAGAGCGGCTACACCTTC.